Listed below are T cell receptor beta chains from one sample, sequenced in a study of blood T cell repertoires in COVID-19. Assay used: immunoSEQ multiplex PCR; TCRdb lists only in-frame clones, some missing. This sample carries around 63,000 clones, roughly 90% of them seen once, and the ten largest clones take 0.95% to 1.5%. The sample was peripheral blood. Source of these receptors: a woman in her sixties with acute or convalescent COVID-19. Each CDR3 is given with its conserved first and last residue. A D gene is named only where the DNA matches it firmly. Size values are once, few and many counts, or a class for expanded clones, and some rows have none.

abundance: -
j_gene: TRBJ1-4
d_gene: -
v_gene: TRBV7-8
CDR3aa: CASSLQRVLTNEKLFF
CDR3nt: TGTGCCAGCAGCTTACAGCGGGTTCTCACTAATGAAAAACTGTTTTTT

abundance: -
j_gene: TRBJ1-4
d_gene: -
v_gene: TRBV7-9
CDR3aa: CASSPMAGGREKLFF
CDR3nt: TGTGCCAGCAGCCCGATGGCGGGGGGCCGTGAAAAACTGTTTTTT

abundance: -
j_gene: TRBJ2-5
d_gene: -
v_gene: TRBV5-1
CDR3aa: CASSLGANGETQYF
CDR3nt: TGCGCCAGCAGCTTGGGGGCCAATGGGGAGACCCAGTACTTC

abundance: few
j_gene: TRBJ1-6
d_gene: TRBD1
v_gene: TRBV11-2
CDR3aa: CASSSLLQGRGSPLHF
CDR3nt: TGTGCCAGCAGCTCCCTCCTACAGGGGAGAGGTTCACCCCTCCACTTT

abundance: -
j_gene: TRBJ1-2
d_gene: TRBD1
v_gene: TRBV6-2/TRBV6-3
CDR3aa: CASSYSGQGDGYTF
CDR3nt: TGTGCCAGCAGTTACTCCGGACAGGGGGATGGCTACACCTTC

abundance: -
j_gene: TRBJ1-5
d_gene: -
v_gene: TRBV5-1
CDR3aa: CASSLVLGQPQHF
CDR3nt: TGCGCCAGCAGCTTGGTACTCGGTCAGCCCCAGCATTTT

abundance: -
j_gene: TRBJ1-4
d_gene: TRBD1
v_gene: TRBV5-1
CDR3aa: CASSPTGAINEKLFF
CDR3nt: TGCGCCAGCAGCCCGACAGGGGCTATAAATGAAAAACTGTTTTTT

abundance: -
j_gene: TRBJ2-1
d_gene: -
v_gene: TRBV18
CDR3aa: CASSPWGDLTYNEQFF
CDR3nt: TGTGCCAGCTCACCATGGGGGGACTTGACTTACAATGAGCAGTTCTTC

abundance: -
j_gene: TRBJ2-2
d_gene: -
v_gene: TRBV19
CDR3aa: CASSIGVDKGTGELFF
CDR3nt: TGTGCCAGTAGTATCGGTGTGGACAAAGGGACCGGGGAGCTGTTTTTT

abundance: -
j_gene: TRBJ1-4
d_gene: TRBD1
v_gene: TRBV5-4
CDR3aa: CASSYDRGGEKLFF
CDR3nt: TGTGCCAGCAGTTATGACAGGGGGGGGGAAAAACTGTTTTTT

abundance: once
j_gene: TRBJ2-5
d_gene: -
v_gene: TRBV6-5
CDR3aa: CASSFAGQTQYF
CDR3nt: TGTGCCAGCAGTTTCGCTGGGCAGACCCAGTACTTC

abundance: -
j_gene: TRBJ2-1
d_gene: TRBD2
v_gene: TRBV2
CDR3aa: CASSGGLAGVYEQFF
CDR3nt: TGTGCCAGCAGTGGGGGACTAGCGGGAGTATATGAGCAGTTCTTC

abundance: -
j_gene: TRBJ2-3
d_gene: -
v_gene: TRBV5-8
CDR3aa: CASSLVPTDTQYF
CDR3nt: TGTGCCAGCAGCTTGGTTCCAACAGATACGCAGTATTTT

abundance: -
j_gene: TRBJ2-3
d_gene: TRBD1
v_gene: TRBV18
CDR3aa: CASSPTGQGTSTDTQYF
CDR3nt: TGTGCCAGCTCACCCACGGGACAGGGAACTAGCACAGATACGCAGTATTTT

abundance: -
j_gene: TRBJ1-2
d_gene: -
v_gene: TRBV29-1
CDR3aa: CSVPGAAYGYTF
CDR3nt: TGCAGCGTACCAGGGGCGGCCTATGGCTACACCTTC

abundance: -
j_gene: TRBJ2-6
d_gene: -
v_gene: TRBV19
CDR3aa: CASTIGAGANVLTF
CDR3nt: TGTGCCAGTACTATAGGCGCTGGGGCCAACGTCCTGACTTTC

abundance: once
j_gene: TRBJ2-2
d_gene: TRBD1
v_gene: TRBV6-6
CDR3aa: CASRRSKGQVVITGELFF
CDR3nt: TGTGCCAGCAGACGAAGTAAGGGACAGGTGGTAATCACCGGGGAGCTGTTTTTT

abundance: -
j_gene: TRBJ2-3
d_gene: -
v_gene: TRBV7-9
CDR3aa: CASSPPGHVGTDTQYF
CDR3nt: TGTGCCAGCAGCCCACCGGGACATGTAGGCACAGATACGCAGTATTTT

abundance: -
j_gene: TRBJ1-6
d_gene: -
v_gene: TRBV10-2
CDR3aa: CASSDQGGYNSPLHF
CDR3nt: TGCGCCAGCAGTGATCAGGGCGGATATAATTCACCCCTCCACTTT

abundance: -
j_gene: TRBJ1-4
d_gene: -
v_gene: TRBV27
CDR3aa: CASSLRPGTNEKLFF
CDR3nt: TGTGCCAGCAGTTTAAGACCAGGGACTAATGAAAAACTGTTTTTT

abundance: -
j_gene: TRBJ1-2
d_gene: -
v_gene: TRBV19
CDR3aa: CASRFLGAHGYTF
CDR3nt: TGTGCCAGTAGGTTCTTGGGGGCACATGGCTACACCTTC

abundance: -
j_gene: TRBJ1-2
d_gene: -
v_gene: TRBV2
CDR3aa: CASSDWQGYGYTF
CDR3nt: TGTGCCAGCAGTGACTGGCAGGGCTATGGCTACACCTTC

abundance: -
j_gene: TRBJ2-1
d_gene: TRBD2
v_gene: TRBV11-2
CDR3aa: CASSSKKRGGWNEQFF
CDR3nt: TGTGCCAGCAGCTCGAAAAAGCGGGGGGGATGGAATGAGCAGTTCTTC

abundance: -
j_gene: TRBJ1-5
d_gene: -
v_gene: TRBV11-3
CDR3aa: CASSTSLGAGDIGSNQPQHF
CDR3nt: TGTGCCAGCAGCACTAGTTTAGGGGCAGGGGATATAGGGAGCAATCAGCCCCAGCATTTT

abundance: -
j_gene: TRBJ2-5
d_gene: TRBD1
v_gene: TRBV9
CDR3aa: CASSTGGQETQYF
CDR3nt: TGTGCCAGCAGCACAGGGGGGCAAGAGACCCAGTACTTC

abundance: -
j_gene: TRBJ2-1
d_gene: -
v_gene: TRBV7-9
CDR3aa: CASSLGVGTPLEEQFF
CDR3nt: TGTGCCAGCAGCTTGGGAGTCGGGACTCCCCTGGAGGAGCAGTTCTTC

abundance: -
j_gene: TRBJ2-2
d_gene: TRBD1
v_gene: TRBV5-1
CDR3aa: CASRGYRGTGELFF
CDR3nt: TGCGCCAGCAGGGGGTACAGGGGGACCGGGGAGCTGTTTTTT

abundance: -
j_gene: TRBJ1-1
d_gene: -
v_gene: TRBV6-2/TRBV6-3
CDR3aa: CASSYSTRTEAFF
CDR3nt: TGTGCCAGCAGTTACTCGACGCGGACTGAAGCTTTCTTT